Listed below are T cell receptor beta chains from one sample, sequenced in a study of regulatory T cells in long-lasting Graves disease. Each CDR3 protein is one row after TCRdb ran MiXCR on the multiplex PCR reads. This repertoire shows approximately 290,000 distinct CDR3 sequences, 20% to 25% found once; its top ten account for more than 55%. The starting material was peripheral blood mononuclear cells (PBMCs), obtained when the disease was refractory, from a patient treated with antithyroid drugs. The source is a female donor with Graves disease. The conserved cysteine and the conserved F or W are not part of the CDR3 here.

V	J	CDR3
TRBV2	TRBJ1-3	ASSGQGLSGNTIY
TRBV12-3/TRBV12-4	TRBJ1-2	ASHTQGTTPVRYT
TRBV7-2	TRBJ1-2	ASSPSQGARGYT
TRBV29-1	TRBJ2-7	SVEKDEGYEQY
TRBV5-1	TRBJ1-1	ASSLDLGNTEAF
TRBV7-2	TRBJ1-1	ASSPAAGGTEAF
TRBV5-5	TRBJ2-7	ASSPTGTGAYEQY
TRBV20-1	TRBJ2-5	SASGLVGETQY
TRBV7-9	TRBJ1-4	ASSATGARNEKLF
TRBV10-3	TRBJ2-7	AISERGHSYEQY
TRBV7-8	TRBJ2-5	ASSPGLAGQETQY
TRBV15	TRBJ2-5	ATSRDLAGGGTQY
TRBV20-1	TRBJ2-6	SASGDSSGANVLT
TRBV20-1	TRBJ2-7	SASRPTGLSGERY
TRBV7-9	TRBJ1-2	ASSLAIDGKQGLGYT
TRBV24-1	TRBJ2-7	ATSDLQGLAGNYEQY
TRBV2	TRBJ2-2	ASSDPGELF
TRBV18	TRBJ1-4	ASSPTGVLTNEKLF
TRBV3-1	TRBJ2-2	ASGAPGAGNTGELF
TRBV28	TRBJ1-5	ATGKFTNNQPQH
TRBV29-1	TRBJ1-1	SVEVTENTEAF
TRBV28	TRBJ1-2	ASSFPGGAVYGYT
TRBV20-1	TRBJ2-3	SARGINTDTQY